This T cell receptor beta chain stems from a study of CD8 T cells in ankylosing spondylitis. Study-level results: A CD8+ phenotype characterized the disease-linked clones, which were relatively rare in peripheral blood. Blood from ankylosing spondylitis patients appeared to carry a characteristic roughly 8-variant TCR beta motif. Disease-associated clones were reportedly significantly overrepresented in matched ankylosing spondylitis synovial fluid.

This clonotype came up many times. Its specificity is not known. Between the trimmed V and J ends, which lost 0 bases and 5 bases, there was a span of 11 bases. CDR3 length: 16 amino acids. Germline V gene lookup returns CDR1 MNHEY and CDR2 SVGAGI. Making the TCR beta libraries involved quantitative 5'-RACE with molecular barcodes. TCRdb itself ran the 5' RACE reads through MiXCR, one entry per CDR3 protein. The profile shows around 490,000 distinct CDR3 sequences, approximately 5% of them singletons. The receptor was isolated from a male donor with ankylosing spondylitis. This chain connects TRBV6-5 to TRBJ1-6; D may be TRBD1 (5 bases). Sequencing input: blood, either unsorted or a sorted T cell fraction (not recorded which). CDR3 DNA sequence: TGTGCCAGCAGTTACTCGATCAGGGTCGATAATTCACCCCTCCACTTT. Amino acid sequence: CASSYSIRVDNSPLHF.